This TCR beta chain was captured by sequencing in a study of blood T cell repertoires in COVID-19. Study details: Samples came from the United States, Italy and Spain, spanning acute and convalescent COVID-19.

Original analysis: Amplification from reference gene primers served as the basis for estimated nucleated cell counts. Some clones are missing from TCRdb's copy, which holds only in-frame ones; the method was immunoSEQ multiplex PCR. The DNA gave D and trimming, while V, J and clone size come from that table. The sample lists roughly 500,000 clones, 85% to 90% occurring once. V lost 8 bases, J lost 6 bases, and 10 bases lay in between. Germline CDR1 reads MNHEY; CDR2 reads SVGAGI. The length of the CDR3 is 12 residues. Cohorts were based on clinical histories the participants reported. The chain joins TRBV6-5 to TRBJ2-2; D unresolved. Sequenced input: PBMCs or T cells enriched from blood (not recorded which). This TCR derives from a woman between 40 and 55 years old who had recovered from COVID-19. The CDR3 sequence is CASGHGPGELFF. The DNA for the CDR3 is TGTGCCAGCGGGCATGGTCCCGGGGAGCTGTTTTTT.